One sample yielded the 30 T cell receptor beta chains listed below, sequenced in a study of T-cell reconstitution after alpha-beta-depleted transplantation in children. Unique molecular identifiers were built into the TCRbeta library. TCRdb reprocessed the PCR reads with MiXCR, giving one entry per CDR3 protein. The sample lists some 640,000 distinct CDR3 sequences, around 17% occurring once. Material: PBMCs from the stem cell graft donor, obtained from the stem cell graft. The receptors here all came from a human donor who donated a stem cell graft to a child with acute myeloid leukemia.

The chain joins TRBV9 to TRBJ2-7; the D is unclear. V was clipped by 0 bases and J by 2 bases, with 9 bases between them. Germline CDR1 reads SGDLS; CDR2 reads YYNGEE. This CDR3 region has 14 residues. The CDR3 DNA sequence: TGTGCCAGCAGCGTAGAACACGCGACCTACGAGCAGTACTTC. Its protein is CASSVEHATYEQYF.

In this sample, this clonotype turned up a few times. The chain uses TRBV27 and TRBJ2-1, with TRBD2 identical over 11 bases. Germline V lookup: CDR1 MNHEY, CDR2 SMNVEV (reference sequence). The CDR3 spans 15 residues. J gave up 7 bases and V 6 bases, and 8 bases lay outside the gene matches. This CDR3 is CASSYSGGARNEQFF. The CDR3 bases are TGTGCCAGCAGCTATAGCGGGGGGGCGCGGAATGAGCAGTTCTTC.

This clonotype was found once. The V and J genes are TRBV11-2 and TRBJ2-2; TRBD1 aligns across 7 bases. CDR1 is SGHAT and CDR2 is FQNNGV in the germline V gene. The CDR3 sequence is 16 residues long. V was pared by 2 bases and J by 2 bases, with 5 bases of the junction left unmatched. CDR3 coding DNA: TGTGCCAGCAGCTTAAGGGGACAGCTTAACACCGGGGAGCTGTTTTTT. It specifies CASSLRGQLNTGELFF.

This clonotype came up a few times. As DNA, the CDR3 is TGTGCCAGCAGCTTAGCGTGGGGGGGACAGGGAGGGAATCAGCCCCAGCATTTT. Its translation is CASSLAWGGQGGNQPQHF. The gene calls are TRBV7-2 and TRBJ1-5; 9 nucleotides line up with TRBD1. CDR1 and CDR2 from the germline V gene are SGHTA and FQGNSA. There are 18 residues in the CDR3. J lost 4 bases, V lost 0 bases, and 10 bases had no gene match.

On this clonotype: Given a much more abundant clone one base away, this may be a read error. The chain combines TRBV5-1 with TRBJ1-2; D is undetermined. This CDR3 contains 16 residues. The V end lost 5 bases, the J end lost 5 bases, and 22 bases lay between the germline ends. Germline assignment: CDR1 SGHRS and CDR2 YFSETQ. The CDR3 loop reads CASRPPSDGNLYGYTF. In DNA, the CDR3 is TGCGCCAGCAGACCTCCAAGTGACGGCAACCTTTATGGCTACACCTTC.

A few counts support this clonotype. The CDR3 reads CASSVPIHRSRYF. The CDR3 coding sequence is TGCGCCAGCAGTGTTCCGATCCACCGTTCAAGGTACTTC. This sequence joins TRBV5-1 and TRBJ2-7, with no clear D. V was trimmed by 5 bases and J by 12 bases, leaving 21 bases between them. CDR3 length equals 13 residues. Germline loops: CDR1 SGHRS, CDR2 YFSETQ.

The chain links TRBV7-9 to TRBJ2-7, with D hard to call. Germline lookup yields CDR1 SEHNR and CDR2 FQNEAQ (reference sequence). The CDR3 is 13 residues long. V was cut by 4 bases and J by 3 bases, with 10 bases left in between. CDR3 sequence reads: CASSSITNYEQYF. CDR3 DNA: TGTGCCAGCAGCTCAATCACTAACTACGAGCAGTACTTC.

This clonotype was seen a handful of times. The CDR3, as DNA: TGTGCCAGCAGCTTTGGACTAGGGCTCACAGATACGCAGTATTTT. Its translation is CASSFGLGLTDTQYF. V and J are TRBV5-5 and TRBJ2-3, with 7 bases matching TRBD2. Germline V gene data show CDR1 as SGHKS and CDR2 as YYEKEE (reference sequence). The junction had 5 bases not matched to a gene; V was cut back by 2 bases and J by 2 bases. The CDR3 has 15 amino acids. The full variable domain, with the rest looked up from reference TRBV5-5 and TRBJ2-3, is DAGVTQSPTHLIKTRGQQVTLRCSPISGHKSVSWYQQVLGQGPQFIFQYYEKEERGRGNFPDRFSARQFPNYSSELNVNALLLGDSALYLCASSFGLGLTDTQYFGPGTRLTVL.

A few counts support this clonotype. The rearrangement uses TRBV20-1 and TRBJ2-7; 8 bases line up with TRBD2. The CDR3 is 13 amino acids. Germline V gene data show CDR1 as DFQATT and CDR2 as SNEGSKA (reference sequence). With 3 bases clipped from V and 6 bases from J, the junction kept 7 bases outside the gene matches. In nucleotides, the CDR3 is TGCAGTGCTAGCCCCCGGACTAGCCGCGAGCAGTACTTC. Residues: CSASPRTSREQYF.

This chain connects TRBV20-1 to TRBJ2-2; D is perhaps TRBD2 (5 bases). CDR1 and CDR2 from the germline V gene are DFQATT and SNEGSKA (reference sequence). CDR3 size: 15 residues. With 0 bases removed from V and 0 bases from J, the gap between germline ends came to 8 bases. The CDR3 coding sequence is TGCAGTGCTAGAGAACTAGGTTCGAACACCGGGGAGCTGTTTTTT. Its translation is CSARELGSNTGELFF.

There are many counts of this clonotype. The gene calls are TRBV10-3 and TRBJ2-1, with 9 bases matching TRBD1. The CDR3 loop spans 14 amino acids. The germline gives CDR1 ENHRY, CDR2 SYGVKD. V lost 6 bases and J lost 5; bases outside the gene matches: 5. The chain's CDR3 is CAIRGTGSDNEQFF. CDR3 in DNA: TGTGCCATCAGGGGGACAGGGTCGGACAATGAGCAGTTCTTC.

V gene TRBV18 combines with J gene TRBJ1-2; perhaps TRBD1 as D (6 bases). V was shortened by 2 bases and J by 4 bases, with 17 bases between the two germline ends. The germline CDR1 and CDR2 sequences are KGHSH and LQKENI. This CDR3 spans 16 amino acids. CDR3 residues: CASSPNGNRVVYGYTF. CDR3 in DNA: TGTGCCAGCTCACCAAACGGTAACAGGGTGGTCTATGGCTACACCTTC. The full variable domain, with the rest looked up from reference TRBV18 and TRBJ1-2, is NAGVMQNPRHLVRRRGQEARLRCSPMKGHSHVYWYRQLPEEGLKFMVYLQKENIIDESGMPKERFSAEFPKEGPSILRIQQVVRGDSAAYFCASSPNGNRVVYGYTFGSGTRLTVV.

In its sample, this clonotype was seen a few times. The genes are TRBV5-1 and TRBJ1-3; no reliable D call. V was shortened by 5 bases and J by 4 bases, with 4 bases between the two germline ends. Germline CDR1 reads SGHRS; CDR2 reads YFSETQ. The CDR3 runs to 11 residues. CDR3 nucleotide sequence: TGCGCCAGCAGGATCGGAAACACCATATATTTT. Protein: CASRIGNTIYF.

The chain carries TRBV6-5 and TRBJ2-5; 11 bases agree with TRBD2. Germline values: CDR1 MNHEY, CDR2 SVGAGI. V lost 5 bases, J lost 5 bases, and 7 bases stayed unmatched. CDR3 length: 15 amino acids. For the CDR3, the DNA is TGTGCCAGCAGTCACGGGACTAGCGGACGGGAGACCCAGTACTTC. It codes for CASSHGTSGRETQYF.

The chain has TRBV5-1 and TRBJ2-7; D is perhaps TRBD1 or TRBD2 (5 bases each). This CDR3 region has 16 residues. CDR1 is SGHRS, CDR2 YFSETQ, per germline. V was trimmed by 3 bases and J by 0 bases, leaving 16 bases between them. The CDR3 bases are TGCGCCAGCAGCTCTAGGGACCTAATGAGCTCCTACGAGCAGTACGTC. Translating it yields CASSSRDLMSSYEQYV.

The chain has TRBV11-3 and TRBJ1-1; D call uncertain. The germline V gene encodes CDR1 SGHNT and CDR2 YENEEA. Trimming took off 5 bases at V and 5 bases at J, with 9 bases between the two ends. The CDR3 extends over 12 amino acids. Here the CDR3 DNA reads TGTGCCAGCAGCGATGGCTGGACTGAAGCTTTCTTT. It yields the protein CASSDGWTEAFF.

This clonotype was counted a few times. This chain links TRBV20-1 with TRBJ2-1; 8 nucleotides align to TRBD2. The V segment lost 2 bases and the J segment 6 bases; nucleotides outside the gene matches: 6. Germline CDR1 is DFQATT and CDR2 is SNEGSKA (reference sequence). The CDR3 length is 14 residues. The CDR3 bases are TGCAGTGCTAGACGGGGGGGGCAATTCAATGAGCAGTTCTTC. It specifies CSARRGGQFNEQFF.

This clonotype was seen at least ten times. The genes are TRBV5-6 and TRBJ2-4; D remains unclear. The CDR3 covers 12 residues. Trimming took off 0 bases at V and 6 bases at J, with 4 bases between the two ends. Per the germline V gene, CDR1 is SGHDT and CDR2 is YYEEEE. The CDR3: CASSLARNIQYF. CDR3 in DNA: TGTGCCAGCAGCTTGGCCCGAAACATTCAGTACTTC.

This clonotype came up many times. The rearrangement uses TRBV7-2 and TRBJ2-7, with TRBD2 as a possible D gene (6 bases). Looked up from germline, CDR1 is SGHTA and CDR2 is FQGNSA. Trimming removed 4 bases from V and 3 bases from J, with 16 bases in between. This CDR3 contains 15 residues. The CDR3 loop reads CASSSNGGTNYEQYF. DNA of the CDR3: TGTGCCAGCAGCTCAAACGGAGGGACCAACTACGAGCAGTACTTC.

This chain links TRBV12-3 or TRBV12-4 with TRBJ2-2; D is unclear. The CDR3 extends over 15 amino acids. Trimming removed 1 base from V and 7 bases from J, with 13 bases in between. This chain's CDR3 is CASSLVGPWGGELFF. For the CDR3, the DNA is TGTGCCAGCAGTTTAGTTGGGCCCTGGGGCGGGGAGCTGTTTTTT.

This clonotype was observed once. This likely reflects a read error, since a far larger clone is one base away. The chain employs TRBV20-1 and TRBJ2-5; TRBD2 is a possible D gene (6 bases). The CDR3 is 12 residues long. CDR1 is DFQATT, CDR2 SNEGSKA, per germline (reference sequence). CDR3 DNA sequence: TGCAGTGCTCCATCCGGGGGAGAGTCCCAGTACTTC. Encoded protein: CSAPSGGESQYF.

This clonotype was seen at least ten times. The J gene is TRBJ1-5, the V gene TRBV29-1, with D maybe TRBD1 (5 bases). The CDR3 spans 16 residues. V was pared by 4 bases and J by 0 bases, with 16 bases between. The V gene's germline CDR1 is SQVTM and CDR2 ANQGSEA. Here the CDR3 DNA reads TGCAGCGTTGTTGGGAACAGGCGTTATAGCAATCAGCCCCAGCATTTT. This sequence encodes CSVVGNRRYSNQPQHF. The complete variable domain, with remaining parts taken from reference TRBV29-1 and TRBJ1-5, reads SAVISQKPSRDICQRGTSLTIQCQVDSQVTMMFWYRQQPGQSLTLIATANQGSEATYESGFVIDKFPISRPNLTFSTLTVSNMSPEDSSIYLCSVVGNRRYSNQPQHFGDGTRLSIL.

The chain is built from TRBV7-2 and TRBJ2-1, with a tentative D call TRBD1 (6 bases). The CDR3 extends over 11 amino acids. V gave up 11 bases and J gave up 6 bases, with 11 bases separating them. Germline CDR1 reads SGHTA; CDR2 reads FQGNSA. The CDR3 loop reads CASGQLNEQFF. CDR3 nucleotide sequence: TGTGCCTCGGGACAACTCAATGAGCAGTTCTTC.

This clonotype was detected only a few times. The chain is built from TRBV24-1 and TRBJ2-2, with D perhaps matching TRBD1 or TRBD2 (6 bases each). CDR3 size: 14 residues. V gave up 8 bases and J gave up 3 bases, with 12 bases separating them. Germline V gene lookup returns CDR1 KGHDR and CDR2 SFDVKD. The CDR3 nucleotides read TGTGCCACCACTGGGGGCGGGGACACCGGGGAGCTGTTTTTT. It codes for CATTGGGDTGELFF.

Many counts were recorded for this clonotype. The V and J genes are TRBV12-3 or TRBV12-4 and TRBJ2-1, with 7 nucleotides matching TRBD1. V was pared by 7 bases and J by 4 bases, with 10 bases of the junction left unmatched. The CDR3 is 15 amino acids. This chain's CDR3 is CASIVQGQGYNEQFF. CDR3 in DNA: TGTGCCAGCATCGTACAGGGGCAGGGTTACAATGAGCAGTTCTTC.

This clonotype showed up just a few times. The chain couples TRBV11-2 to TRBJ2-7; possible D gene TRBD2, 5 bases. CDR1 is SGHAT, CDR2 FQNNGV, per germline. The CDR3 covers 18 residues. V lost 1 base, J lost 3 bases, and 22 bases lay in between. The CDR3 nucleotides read TGTGCCAGCAGCTTAGTCCCCACCCGGGGTGTCGAGATCTACGAGCAGTACTTC. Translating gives CASSLVPTRGVEIYEQYF.

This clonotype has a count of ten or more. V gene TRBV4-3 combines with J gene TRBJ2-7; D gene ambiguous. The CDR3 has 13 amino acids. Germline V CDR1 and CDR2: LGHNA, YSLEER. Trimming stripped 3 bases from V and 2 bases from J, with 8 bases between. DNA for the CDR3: TGCGCCAGCAGCCAGGGCAGGACCTACGAGCAGTACTTC. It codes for CASSQGRTYEQYF.

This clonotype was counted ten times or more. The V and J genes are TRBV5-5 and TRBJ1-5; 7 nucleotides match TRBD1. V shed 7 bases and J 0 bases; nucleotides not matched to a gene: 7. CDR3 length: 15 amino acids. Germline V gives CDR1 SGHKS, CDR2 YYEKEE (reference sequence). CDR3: CASRTTGNSNQPQHF. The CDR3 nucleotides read TGTGCCAGCCGGACGACAGGGAATAGCAATCAGCCCCAGCATTTT.

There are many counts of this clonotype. CDR3 sequence: CASSLTQGGTETQYF. The CDR3 DNA is TGTGCCAGCAGTTTGACCCAGGGAGGAACGGAGACCCAGTACTTC. V gene TRBV27 combines with J gene TRBJ2-5; the D gene is possibly TRBD2 (6 bases). V was clipped by 3 bases and J by 5 bases, with 16 bases between them. The CDR3 has 15 amino acids. CDR1 is MNHEY and CDR2 is SMNVEV in the germline V gene (reference sequence).

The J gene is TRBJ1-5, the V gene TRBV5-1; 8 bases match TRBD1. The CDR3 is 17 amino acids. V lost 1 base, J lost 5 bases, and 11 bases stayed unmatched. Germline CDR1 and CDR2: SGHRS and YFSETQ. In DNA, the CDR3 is TGCGCCAGCAGCTTGAAGGCAATCGGGACAGGAGATCAGCCCCAGCATTTT. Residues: CASSLKAIGTGDQPQHF.